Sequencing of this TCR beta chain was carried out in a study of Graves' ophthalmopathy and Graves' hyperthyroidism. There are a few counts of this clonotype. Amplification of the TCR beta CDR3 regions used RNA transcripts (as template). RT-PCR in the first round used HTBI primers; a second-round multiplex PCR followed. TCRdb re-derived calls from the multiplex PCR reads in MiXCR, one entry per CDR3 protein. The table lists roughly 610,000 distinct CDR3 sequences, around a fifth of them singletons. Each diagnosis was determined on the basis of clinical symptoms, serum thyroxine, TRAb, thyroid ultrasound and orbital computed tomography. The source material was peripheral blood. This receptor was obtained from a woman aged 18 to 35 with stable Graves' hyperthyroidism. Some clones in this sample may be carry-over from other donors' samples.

CDR3 bases: TGTGCCAGCAGCCAAGATCGATCGGTCGCTGAAGCTTTCTTT. Protein sequence: CASSQDRSVAEAFF. V gene TRBV3-1 combines with J gene TRBJ1-1; D unresolved. The length of the CDR3 is 14 residues. Germline lookup yields CDR1 LGHDT and CDR2 YNNKEL (reference sequence). Trimming stripped 0 bases from V and 6 bases from J, with 11 bases between.